Below, one T cell receptor beta chain is given with its context. This entry comes from a study of shared T cell receptors in the human thymus. Generated by immunoSEQ multiplex PCR, the TCRdb table keeps only in-frame clones and is missing some. The profile covers roughly 550,000 clones, with more than 75% appearing a single time and more than 0.01% taken by the ten largest. CDR3 size: 15 residues. Germline lookup yields CDR1 MNHEY and CDR2 SVGAGI. V was pared by 5 bases and J by 4 bases, with 15 bases between. The same specimen was also included in a second study, on human thymus T cells. That study adds: Thymus tissue for the work was resected from patients undergoing corrective heart surgery. Related research examined unrelated individuals and reported that their thymic repertoires overlapped highly.

The chain carries TRBV6-5 and TRBJ1-5; D is possibly TRBD1 (5 bases). This TCR came from a boy younger than two with a congenital heart defect. Sequencing was performed on thymocytes. The CDR3 DNA sequence: TGTGCCAGCAGTCCCGGGGGGATAGAGAATCAGCCCCAGCATTTT. Protein product: CASSPGGIENQPQHF.